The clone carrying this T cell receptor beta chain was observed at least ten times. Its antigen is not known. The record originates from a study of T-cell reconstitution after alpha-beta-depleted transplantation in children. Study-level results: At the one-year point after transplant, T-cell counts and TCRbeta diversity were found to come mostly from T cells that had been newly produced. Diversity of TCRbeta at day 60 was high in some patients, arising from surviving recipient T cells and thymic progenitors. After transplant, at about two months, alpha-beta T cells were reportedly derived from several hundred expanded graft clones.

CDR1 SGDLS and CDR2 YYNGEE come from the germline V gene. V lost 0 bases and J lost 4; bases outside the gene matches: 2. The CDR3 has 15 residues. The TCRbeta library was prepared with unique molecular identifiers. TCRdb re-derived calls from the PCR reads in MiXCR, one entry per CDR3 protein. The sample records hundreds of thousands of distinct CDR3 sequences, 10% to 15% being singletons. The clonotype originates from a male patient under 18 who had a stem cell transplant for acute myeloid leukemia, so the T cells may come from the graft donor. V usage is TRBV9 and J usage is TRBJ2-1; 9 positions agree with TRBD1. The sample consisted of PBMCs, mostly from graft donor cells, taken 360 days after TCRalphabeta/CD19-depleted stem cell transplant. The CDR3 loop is CASSVETGGYNEQFF. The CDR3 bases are TGTGCCAGCAGCGTAGAGACAGGGGGATACAATGAGCAGTTCTTC. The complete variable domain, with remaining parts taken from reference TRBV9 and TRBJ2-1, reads DSGVTQTPKHLITATGQRVTLRCSPRSGDLSVYWYQQSLDQGLQFLIQYYNGEERAKGNILERFSAQQFPDLHSELNLSSLELGDSALYFCASSVETGGYNEQFFGPGTRLTVL.